This record looks at one T cell receptor (beta chain) sequence and its context. The data were taken from a study of cytomegalovirus exposure and HLA in healthy donors. PCR employed 60 Vbeta and 13 Jbeta primers. Profiling relied on immunoSEQ multiplex PCR, and the TCRdb table lists in-frame clones only, not all of them. Its table records tens of thousands of clones. V was clipped by 5 bases and J by 4 bases, with 18 bases between them. The CDR3 sequence is 16 residues long. Germline V gene data show CDR1 as MDHEN and CDR2 as SYDVKM. The TCR comes from a male donor in good health and CMV-seronegative. The sample taken for sequencing was PBMCs. This rearrangement joins TRBV28 to TRBJ1-5; TRBD1 might be the D (6 bases). The DNA of the CDR3 is TGTGCCAGCAGTGGGAGTGGCGCAGGGGCAAATCAGCCCCAGCATTTT. It codes for CASSGSGAGANQPQHF.